The following is a TCR beta chain sequence with its context. Antigen unknown. The sample belongs to a study of chemoradiotherapy in HPV16-positive cancers. The study's findings and limits: Functional assays defining HPV-specific T cells used only a couple of HPV16-positive patients.

Measured with immunoSEQ multiplex PCR; TCRdb has only the in-frame clones, and not every one. The sample holds about 15,000 clones, approximately 90% seen once. The sequenced sample was tumor tissue, obtained from a patient who underwent chemoradiotherapy. This TCR derives from a human donor with HPV-associated anogenital cancer.

CDR3 in amino acids: CASSIDSSGNTIYF. The CDR3 DNA reads as TGTGCCAGTAGTATAGATTCTTCTGGAAACACCATATATTTT. The chain carries TRBV19 and TRBJ1-3, with D hard to call. This CDR3 spans 14 amino acids. Germline V gene sequence: CDR1 LNHDA, CDR2 SQIVND (reference sequence). Deletions cut 0 bases from V and 1 base from J, with 4 bases between.